The sample holds a few counts of the clone carrying this TCR beta chain. Germline V gene sequence: CDR1 MNHEY, CDR2 SMNVEV (reference sequence). The CDR3 is 14 residues long. The V end was cut by 3 bases, the J end by 8 bases, with 16 bases between. These data come from a study of early T cells in non-severe SARS-CoV-2 infection. Using its own MiXCR run on the 5' RACE reads, TCRdb lists one record per CDR3 protein. This sample yields approximately 81,000 distinct CDR3 sequences, of which more than 5% are seen a single time; less than 9.5% belongs to the top ten. The genes are TRBV27 and TRBJ1-2; D not resolved. Sample: whole blood. This TCR was sampled from an adult who was a healthcare worker with PCR-confirmed SARS-CoV-2 infection or an uninfected control (not recorded which). The CDR3 coding sequence is TGTGCCAGCAGTTTTTCCAGCCGGGGAGAGGGCTACACCTTC. It encodes CASSFSSRGEGYTF.